The 9 T cell receptor beta chains presented below share a single source sample, sequenced in a study of T-cell reconstitution after alpha-beta-depleted transplantation in children. A library of TCRbeta sequences, prepared with unique molecular identifiers, was generated. From the PCR reads, TCRdb called clonotypes with MiXCR, one entry per CDR3 protein. Of hundreds of thousands of distinct CDR3 sequences in the sample, around 13% were seen once. The sample in question was PBMCs, obtained before TCRalphabeta/CD19-depleted stem cell transplant. The receptors were sampled from a girl aged 2 to 9 with congenital amegakaryocytic thrombocytopenia, due to receive a stem cell transplant.

This clonotype came up a few times. The chain has TRBV12-3 or TRBV12-4 and TRBJ2-3; D possibly matches TRBD1 or TRBD2 (5 bases each). The CDR3 extends over 14 amino acids. The ends were cut back, 5 bases at V and 2 bases at J, with 11 bases in the middle. CDR3 sequence: CASSGTHHTDTQYF. DNA of the CDR3: TGTGCCAGCAGTGGGACGCATCACACAGATACGCAGTATTTT.

The chain joins TRBV29-1 to TRBJ2-1; 10 nucleotides line up with TRBD2. Germline-derived CDR1 and CDR2 are SQVTM and ANQGSEA. The CDR3 has 15 amino acids. The V segment lost 3 bases and the J segment 4 bases; nucleotides outside the gene matches: 6. The DNA of the CDR3 is TGCAGCGTTGACGCGCTAGCGGGGGAATACAATGAGCAGTTCTTC. This sequence encodes CSVDALAGEYNEQFF.

The J gene is TRBJ2-1, the V gene TRBV9; D might be TRBD1 (5 bases). Germline CDR1 and CDR2: SGDLS and YYNGEE. Between the trimmed V and J ends, which lost 0 bases and 8 bases, there was a span of 15 bases. The CDR3 contains 15 residues. In DNA, the CDR3 is TGTGCCAGCAGCGTAGCGTGGGGCCGGACCGATGAGCAGTTCTTC. Translated: CASSVAWGRTDEQFF.

The V and J genes are TRBV7-9 and TRBJ1-1, with D uncertain. The germline V gene encodes CDR1 SEHNR and CDR2 FQNEAQ (reference sequence). The CDR3 is made up of 13 amino acids. V lost 5 bases to trimming and J lost 7 bases, with 14 bases between them. CDR3 sequence: CASSEIVQNEAFF. The CDR3 DNA is TGTGCCAGCAGCGAGATAGTACAGAATGAAGCTTTCTTT.

This clonotype was seen at least ten times. No conserved phenylalanine or tryptophan ends this CDR3, so it is likely a read error. The chain links TRBV5-5 to TRBJ2-3; D unresolved. Trimming removed 4 bases at V and 0 bases at J, with 6 bases between. The CDR3 runs 13 residues. Looked up from germline, CDR1 is SGHKS and CDR2 is YYEKEE (reference sequence). The CDR3 sequence is CASSPASTDTQYL. The CDR3 DNA reads as TGTGCCAGCAGCCCGGCCAGCACAGATACGCAGTATCTT.

A word on this clonotype: One junction end disagrees with the germline gene, perhaps due to a read error. The chain couples TRBV6-5 to TRBJ2-2; tentatively, D is TRBD2 (6 bases). This CDR3 contains 15 residues. The germline V gene has CDR1 MNHEY and CDR2 SVGAGI. CDR3 protein: CASSYRLANTGELFF. CDR3 in DNA: TGTGCCAGCAGTTACCGGCTAGCGAATACCGGGGAGCTGTTTTTT.

The genes are TRBV10-3 and TRBJ1-2; D gene ambiguous. This CDR3 is built from 11 residues. Trimming shortened V by 6 bases and J by 8 bases, and 10 bases separated the two germline ends. Germline lookup yields CDR1 ENHRY and CDR2 SYGVKD. Here the CDR3 reads CAISGVGGYTF. The CDR3 DNA sequence: TGTGCCATCAGCGGAGTGGGCGGCTACACCTTC.

The table lists this clonotype with a few counts. V and J are TRBV27 and TRBJ2-3; 12 bases match TRBD2. This CDR3 is built from 14 residues. CDR1 is MNHEY, CDR2 SMNVEV, per germline (reference sequence). The V gene end was trimmed by 6 bases and the J gene end by 10 bases; junction bases not matched to a gene: 8. CDR3 sequence (DNA): TGTGCCAGCAGCCCCGGGACTAGCGGGCAGGCGCAGTATTTT. Protein product: CASSPGTSGQAQYF.

This clonotype was picked up many times. The chain joins TRBV5-1 to TRBJ2-2, with unresolved D. CDR1 and CDR2 (germline): SGHRS, YFSETQ. CDR3 length equals 14 residues. V gave up 0 bases and J gave up 0 bases, with 3 bases separating them. The CDR3 sequence: CASSLDPNTGELFF. In DNA form, the CDR3 reads TGCGCCAGCAGCTTGGATCCGAACACCGGGGAGCTGTTTTTT.